This T cell receptor (beta chain) was sequenced for a study of shared clonotypes between healthy human individuals. Germline CDR1 SGHTA, CDR2 FQGNSA. V gave up 4 bases and J gave up 8 bases, with 13 bases separating them. CDR3 length equals 13 residues. Repertoires were generated with immunoSEQ multiplex PCR, while TCRdb's copy carries only in-frame clones and drops some. The sample consists of 2 million to 3 million clones, over 85% of them appearing once. Sequences were obtained from naive CD4+ T cells from PBMCs. Described subset: CD45RA+ positively selected. This chain uses TRBV7-2 with TRBJ2-3; D may be TRBD1 or TRBD2 (5 bases each). This clonotype originated in a man younger than 35 in good health. Some clones in this sample may be carry-over from other donors' samples. The CDR3: CASSWGTRGTQYF. Written as DNA, the CDR3 is TGTGCCAGCAGCTGGGGGACCCGGGGTACGCAGTATTTT. The full variable domain, with the rest looked up from reference TRBV7-2 and TRBJ2-3, is GAGVSQSPSNKVTEKGKDVELRCDPISGHTALYWYRQSLGQGLEFLIYFQGNSAPDKSGLPSDRFSAERTGGSVSTLTIQRTQQEDSAVYLCASSWGTRGTQYFGPGTRLTVL.